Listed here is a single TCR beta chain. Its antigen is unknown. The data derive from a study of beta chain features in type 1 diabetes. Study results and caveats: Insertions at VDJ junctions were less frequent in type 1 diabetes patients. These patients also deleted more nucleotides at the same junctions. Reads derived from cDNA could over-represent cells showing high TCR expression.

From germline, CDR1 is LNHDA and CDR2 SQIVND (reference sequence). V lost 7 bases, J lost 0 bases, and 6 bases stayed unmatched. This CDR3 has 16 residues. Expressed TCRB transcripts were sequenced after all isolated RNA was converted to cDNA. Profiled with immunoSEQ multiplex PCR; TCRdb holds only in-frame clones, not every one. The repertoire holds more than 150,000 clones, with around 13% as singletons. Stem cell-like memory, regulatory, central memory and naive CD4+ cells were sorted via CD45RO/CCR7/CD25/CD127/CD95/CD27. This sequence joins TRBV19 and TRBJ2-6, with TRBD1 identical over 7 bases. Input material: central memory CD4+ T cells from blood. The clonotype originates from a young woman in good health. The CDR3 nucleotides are TGTGCCAGTACCTCGACAGGGCCCTCTGGGGCCAACGTCCTGACTTTC. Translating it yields CASTSTGPSGANVLTF.